This TCR beta chain was recovered during a study of T cells after yellow fever vaccination. As to this clonotype: Its antigen is not identified.

With 0 bases clipped from V and 3 bases from J, the junction kept 7 bases outside the gene matches. This CDR3 region has 16 residues. Per germline, CDR1 SGHVS and CDR2 FNYEAQ. Findings and caveats of the study: Few clonotypes appeared in both CD4 and CD8 compartments.

A universal primer site and UMIs were added as TCR cDNA was made by 5'RACE template switching. Each CDR3 protein gets one entry after TCRdb re-called the 5' RACE reads with MiXCR. In the table there are approximately 150,000 distinct CDR3 sequences, 7% to 10% of which are singletons. Specimen: CD8+ T cells sorted from PBMCs, collected 45 days after the yellow fever booster vaccination. The sequence came from a man aged 18-30 years who received the YFV17D yellow fever vaccine. This chain uses TRBV7-6 with TRBJ2-7; 8 nucleotides match TRBD2. The CDR3 spells CASSLAQASGRYEQYF. CDR3 DNA: TGTGCCAGCAGCTTAGCGCAGGCTAGCGGGCGCTACGAGCAGTACTTC. Complete variable domain (other parts from reference TRBV7-6 and TRBJ2-7): GAGVSQSPRYKVTKRGQDVALRCDPISGHVSLYWYRQALGQGPEFLTYFNYEAQQDKSGLPNDRFSAERPEGSISTLTIQRTEQRDSAMYRCASSLAQASGRYEQYFGPGTRLTVT.